The T cell receptor (beta chain) described here comes from a study of beta chain features in type 1 diabetes. Regarding the study as a whole: Comparison showed that naive, central memory and Treg TCRB repertoires appeared more similar among patients than among healthy donors. Reduced insertions and increased deletions marked VDJ junctions in type 1 diabetes patients. PCR might pick shorter templates more often, in the same way for patients and controls. Sequencing the cDNA could make cells with high TCR expression show up more than they should.

For this clone: Its target is not known.

Reverse transcription of all isolated RNA meant that expressed TCRB transcripts were sequenced. Measured with immunoSEQ multiplex PCR; TCRdb has only the in-frame clones, and not every one. The table lists roughly 500,000 clones, about 30% of them singletons. Germline CDR1 and CDR2: GTSNPN and SVGIG (reference sequence). There are 14 residues in the CDR3. This receptor was taken from a man aged 18 to 29 in good health. The chain couples TRBV30 to TRBJ2-1, with 9 nucleotides matching TRBD2. Sequencing was done on a sample of naive CD4+ T cells from blood. CDR3 amino acids: CNTREGYHYNEQFF. As DNA, the CDR3 is TGTAACACGCGGGAGGGCTATCACTACAATGAGCAGTTCTTC.